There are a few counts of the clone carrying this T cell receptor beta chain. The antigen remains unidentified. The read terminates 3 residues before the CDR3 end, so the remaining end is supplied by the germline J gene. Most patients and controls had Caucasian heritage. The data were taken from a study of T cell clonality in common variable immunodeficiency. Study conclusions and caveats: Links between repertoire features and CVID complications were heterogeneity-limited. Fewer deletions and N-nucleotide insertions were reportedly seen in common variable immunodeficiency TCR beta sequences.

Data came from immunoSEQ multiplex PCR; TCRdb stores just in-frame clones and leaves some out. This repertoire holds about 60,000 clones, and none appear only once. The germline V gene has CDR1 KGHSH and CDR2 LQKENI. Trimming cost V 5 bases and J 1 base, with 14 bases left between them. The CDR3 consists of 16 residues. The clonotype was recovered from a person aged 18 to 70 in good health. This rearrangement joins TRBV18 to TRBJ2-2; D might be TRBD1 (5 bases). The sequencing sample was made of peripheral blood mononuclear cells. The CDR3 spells CASSAYDGQNTGELFF. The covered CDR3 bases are TGTGCCAGCTCAGCCTATGATGGACAGAACACCGGGGAG.